These T cell receptor beta chains were read from a single sample in a study of ipilimumab plus nivolumab after autologous stem cell transplantation. Here immunoSEQ multiplex PCR was the method, and the copy in TCRdb shows in-frame clones only, minus some. The sample lists roughly 86,000 clones, about 83% occurring once. The source was PBMCs, collected in a trial of ipilimumab plus nivolumab as post-transplant consolidation. These receptors were obtained from a male donor with diffuse large B-cell lymphoma. Both conserved end residues are part of each CDR3. Each record gives: V gene, clone size, D gene, J gene, CDR3 protein, CDR3 DNA. The D gene is left open where the match is weak. Rows give clone size only sometimes, using once, few, many, or a class for an expanded clone.

>TRBV11-2|NA|TRBD1|TRBJ1-1
CASSLGQDTEAFF
TGTGCCAGCAGCCTAGGACAGGACACTGAAGCTTTCTTT
>TRBV18|NA|NA|TRBJ2-6
CASSPLDRHSTGANVLTF
TGTGCCAGCTCACCTTTGGACCGACATTCTACTGGGGCCAACGTCCTGACTTTC
>TRBV6-6|NA|NA|TRBJ2-2
CASTGSSLTGELFF
TGTGCCAGCACAGGGTCTAGCTTAACCGGGGAGCTGTTTTTT
>TRBV6-5|NA|NA|TRBJ1-5
CASSYSSGYQPQHF
TGTGCCAGCAGTTACTCATCGGGGTACCAGCCCCAGCATTTT
>TRBV5-4|NA|NA|TRBJ1-5
CASSSGRNQPQHF
TGTGCCAGCAGCTCCGGGCGCAATCAGCCCCAGCATTTT
>TRBV7-2|NA|TRBD2|TRBJ2-3
CASSLVSGGAADTQYF
TGTGCCAGCAGCTTAGTCAGCGGGGGGGCGGCAGATACGCAGTATTTT
>TRBV7-3|NA|NA|TRBJ1-5
CASSFPGGPQHF
TGTGCCAGCAGCTTCCCGGGGGGGCCCCAGCATTTT
>TRBV5-1|NA|NA|TRBJ1-1
CASSLDNRAAFF
TGCGCCAGCAGCTTGGACAACAGGGCTGCTTTCTTT
>TRBV6-1|NA|NA|TRBJ2-4
CASGRSGASGDIQYF
TGTGCCAGCGGTCGGTCCGGGGCCTCGGGGGACATTCAGTACTTC
>TRBV29-1|NA|NA|TRBJ2-5
CSARGRFGETQYF
TGCAGCGCCCGCGGCAGGTTTGGAGAGACCCAGTACTTC
>TRBV4-2|NA|NA|TRBJ2-3
CASSQAPTGASTDTQYF
TGTGCCAGCAGCCAAGCCCCGACAGGAGCTAGCACAGATACGCAGTATTTT
>TRBV5-8|NA|TRBD1|TRBJ2-1
CASSFARSTGVYNEQFF
TGTGCCAGCAGTTTCGCTCGTAGTACAGGGGTATACAATGAGCAGTTCTTC
>TRBV4-1|few|TRBD1|TRBJ2-5
CASSQDSQGDVTQYF
TGCGCCAGCAGCCAAGATTCACAGGGGGACGTGACCCAGTACTTC
>TRBV19|NA|NA|TRBJ1-2
CASSIVWGKDGYTF
TGTGCCAGTAGTATAGTCTGGGGGAAGGATGGCTACACCTTC
>TRBV5-1|NA|NA|TRBJ2-3
CASSPTNADTQYF
TGCGCCAGCAGCCCCACTAATGCAGATACGCAGTATTTT
>TRBV5-1|few|NA|TRBJ1-3
CASSSQGQPGNTIYF
TGCGCCAGCAGCTCACAAGGACAGCCTGGAAACACCATATATTTT
>TRBV6-6|NA|TRBD1|TRBJ1-2
CASRPEGADGYTF
TGTGCCAGCAGACCTGAGGGGGCTGATGGCTACACCTTC
>TRBV19|NA|TRBD1|TRBJ1-3
CASTSRGRQGSGNTIYF
TGTGCCAGTACCTCCCGCGGAAGACAGGGGAGTGGAAACACCATATATTTT
>TRBV5-5|NA|NA|TRBJ1-1
CASSLWVSYTEAFF
TGTGCCAGCAGCTTGTGGGTTTCGTACACTGAAGCTTTCTTT
>TRBV6-5|NA|TRBD1|TRBJ2-7
CASSLGQGTYEQYF
TGTGCCAGCAGTCTAGGACAGGGAACCTACGAGCAGTACTTC
>TRBV7-9|NA|NA|TRBJ2-5
CASRAGTQTQETQYF
TGTGCCAGCAGGGCCGGGACCCAAACTCAAGAGACCCAGTACTTC
>TRBV29-1|NA|TRBD1|TRBJ1-1
CSAVQGATNEAFF
TGCAGCGCCGTGCAGGGGGCGACTAATGAAGCTTTCTTT
>TRBV9|NA|NA|TRBJ2-3
CASTLGGRLSTDTQYF
TGTGCCAGCACCCTAGGGGGTCGGTTGAGCACAGATACGCAGTATTTT
>TRBV9|NA|TRBD2|TRBJ2-3
CASSERTSGGADTQYF
TGTGCCAGCAGCGAACGGACTAGCGGGGGGGCAGATACGCAGTATTTT
>TRBV7-6|NA|NA|TRBJ1-6
CASSLAGGGRGKNSPLHF
TGTGCCAGCAGCTTAGCCGGAGGAGGGAGGGGAAAGAATTCACCCCTCCACTTT
>TRBV7-2|once|NA|TRBJ2-2
CASTWGGLGTGELFF
TGTGCCAGCACCTGGGGGGGCCTAGGGACCGGGGAGCTGTTTTTT
>TRBV10-2|NA|TRBD1|TRBJ2-7
CASSDPGQPSSYEQYF
TGCGCCAGCAGCGACCCGGGACAGCCGAGCTCCTACGAGCAGTACTTC
>TRBV7-9|NA|NA|TRBJ1-1
CASKPGGPPEAFF
TGTGCCAGCAAACCGGGGGGACCCCCTGAAGCTTTCTTT
>TRBV2|NA|NA|TRBJ1-1
CASRQLRNTEAFF
TGTGCCAGCAGGCAGTTAAGGAACACTGAAGCTTTCTTT
>TRBV5-1|NA|NA|TRBJ2-5
CASSATGGWETQYF
TGCGCCAGCAGCGCGACGGGGGGCTGGGAGACCCAGTACTTC
>TRBV27|once|NA|TRBJ2-7
CASSLSGEFGEQYF
TGTGCCAGCAGTTTATCAGGGGAGTTCGGCGAGCAGTACTTC
>TRBV7-6|NA|NA|TRBJ2-5
CASSHQDETQYF
TGTGCCAGCAGCCACCAGGATGAGACCCAGTACTTC
>TRBV18|NA|NA|TRBJ2-2
CASSPGGTNTGELFF
TGTGCCAGCTCACCGGGCGGCACGAACACCGGGGAGCTGTTTTTT
>TRBV7-9|once|TRBD1|TRBJ2-7
CASSFSDRGGFEQYF
TGTGCCAGCAGCTTCTCGGACAGGGGGGGTTTTGAGCAGTACTTC
>TRBV23-1|once|TRBD2|TRBJ2-1
CASSQLAGGSNEQFF
TGCGCCAGCAGTCAACTAGCGGGGGGTTCCAATGAGCAGTTCTTC
>TRBV2|NA|NA|TRBJ2-5
CASSEARGGGGGTQYF
TGTGCCAGCAGTGAAGCGCGAGGCGGAGGGGGGGGGACCCAGTACTTC
>TRBV29-1|NA|NA|TRBJ1-1
CSVGGLGGKNTEAFF
TGCAGCGTTGGCGGCTTGGGGGGAAAAAACACTGAAGCTTTCTTT
>TRBV25-1|NA|NA|TRBJ1-2
CASSDVLGSYGYTF
TGTGCCAGCAGTGACGTTCTAGGCAGCTATGGCTACACCTTC
>TRBV5-1|NA|NA|TRBJ2-7
CASSLGPESYEQYF
TGCGCCAGCAGCTTGGGTCCGGAATCCTACGAGCAGTACTTC
>TRBV29-1|NA|NA|TRBJ2-1
CSVYPGTRVNEQFF
TGCAGCGTCTATCCGGGGACTCGGGTCAATGAGCAGTTCTTC
>TRBV25-1|NA|TRBD1|TRBJ1-2
CASVLDRANYGYTF
TGTGCCAGCGTTTTGGACAGGGCTAACTATGGCTACACCTTC
>TRBV5-1|NA|NA|TRBJ2-3
CASSLAVASDTDTQYF
TGCGCCAGCAGCTTGGCGGTGGCCTCTGACACAGATACGCAGTATTTT
>TRBV6-1|NA|NA|TRBJ1-4
CASTAELTTNEKLFF
TGTGCCAGCACCGCAGAACTTACAACTAATGAAAAACTGTTTTTT
>TRBV6-1|NA|NA|TRBJ2-2
CASSRDHNTGELFF
TGTGCCAGCAGTAGGGACCACAACACCGGGGAGCTGTTTTTT
>TRBV9|NA|NA|TRBJ2-2
CASTRQADTGELFF
TGTGCCAGCACTCGACAGGCAGACACCGGGGAGCTGTTTTTT
>TRBV6-5|NA|NA|TRBJ1-2
CAAVGGLGYTF
TGTGCCGCCGTTGGAGGGTTGGGCTACACCTTC